This is a list of T cell receptor beta chains from one sample in a study of persistence of HIV-infected CD4 T cells. Libraries were prepared by immunoSEQ multiplex PCR; TCRdb keeps only in-frame clonotypes and omits some of them. The data contain about 36,000 clones, about 84% of them seen just once; the ten biggest clones take up around 5%. For these TCRs, the target antigens are not known. The sequencing used cultured CD4+ T cells from PBMCs, collected from a patient who received antiretroviral therapy. The receptor set was obtained from an adult with HIV. The donor label of this sample is uncertain. Both conserved end residues are part of each CDR3. Fields, in order: CDR3 DNA, CDR3 protein, D gene, clone size, V gene, J gene. D genes are given only for firm matches. Clone size is stated in some rows and not others, as once, few, many or a class when expanded.

TGTGCCAGCAGCCCACTCACAGGCGACGACTACGAGCAGTACTTC	CASSPLTGDDYEQYF	NA	NA	TRBV5-6	TRBJ2-7
TGTGCCAGCAGCCCCGGACTAGATAGAAGGACAGATACGCAGTATTTT	CASSPGLDRRTDTQYF	TRBD2	NA	TRBV5-4	TRBJ2-3
TGTGCCAGCTCACTGTCCGGTATCTCCTACGAGCAGTACTTC	CASSLSGISYEQYF	NA	NA	TRBV18	TRBJ2-7
TGTGCCAGCAGCCTATCAGGGATGGGACAGCATTTT	CASSLSGMGQHF	NA	once	TRBV7-9	TRBJ1-5
TGTGCCAGCAGCGCCCGCGGGGCAGATACGCAGTATTTT	CASSARGADTQYF	NA	NA	TRBV9	TRBJ2-3
TGTGCCAGTAGTCCGGAGGGTGCTCAGCCCCAGCATTTT	CASSPEGAQPQHF	NA	NA	TRBV19	TRBJ1-5
TGTGCCAGCTCACCACTCGGAACAGATGGAAACACCATATATTTT	CASSPLGTDGNTIYF	NA	NA	TRBV18	TRBJ1-3
TGTGCCAGCAGTGTTGGGTATAGCAATCAGCCCCAGCATTTT	CASSVGYSNQPQHF	NA	NA	TRBV2	TRBJ1-5
TGTGCCACCAGTGACGACTCCCCCAGCAACATTCAGTACTTC	CATSDDSPSNIQYF	NA	NA	TRBV24-1	TRBJ2-4
TGTGCCAGCAGTGACTCGTTCACAGATACGCAGTATTTT	CASSDSFTDTQYF	NA	NA	TRBV6-4	TRBJ2-3
TGTGCCAGCTCACCCCTTGACAGAGAAAACATTCAGTACTTC	CASSPLDRENIQYF	NA	NA	TRBV18	TRBJ2-4
TGTGCCAGCTCACTTAGCTCCTACAATGAGCAGTTCTTC	CASSLSSYNEQFF	NA	NA	TRBV18	TRBJ2-1
TGTGCCAGCAGCCAACGGGCCGGTTCCTACGAGCAGTACTTC	CASSQRAGSYEQYF	NA	NA	TRBV3-1/TRBV3-2	TRBJ2-7
TGTGCCAGTAGTTCCATCGGGGGCACAGATACGCAGTATTTT	CASSSIGGTDTQYF	NA	few	TRBV19	TRBJ2-3
TGTGCCAGCAGTGGCAGTAATAGCAATCAGCCCCAGCATTTT	CASSGSNSNQPQHF	NA	NA	TRBV2	TRBJ1-5
TGTGCCAGCAGACCGTCAGGGGTGAACACTGAAGCTTTCTTT	CASRPSGVNTEAFF	NA	NA	TRBV28	TRBJ1-1
TGTGCCAGCAGCTTAAAGTCTGGTTCTGGGGCCAACGTCCTGACTTTC	CASSLKSGSGANVLTF	NA	NA	TRBV7-3	TRBJ2-6
TGTGCCAGCAGGGTTGCCGCGGGCACTGAAGCTTTCTTT	CASRVAAGTEAFF	NA	NA	TRBV25-1	TRBJ1-1
TGTGCCAGCAGCTTAACAGGGGATCGCCTCTCTGGGGCCAACGTCCTGACTTTC	CASSLTGDRLSGANVLTF	NA	once	TRBV7-3	TRBJ2-6
TGTGCCAGCAGCGGTCCGGACAGTGGGAACACTGAAGCTTTCTTT	CASSGPDSGNTEAFF	NA	few	TRBV9	TRBJ1-1
TGTGCCAGCAGCTTAAGCTCCGAGCAGTACTTC	CASSLSSEQYF	NA	NA	TRBV7-9	TRBJ2-7
TGTGCCAGCAGTGTTCCGGGGATCACAGATACGCAGTATTTT	CASSVPGITDTQYF	NA	NA	TRBV28	TRBJ2-3
TGTGCCAGCGGCCGGGAGGCCACTCCAAATGAAGCTTTCTTT	CASGREATPNEAFF	NA	NA	TRBV6-5	TRBJ1-1
TGTGCCAGCAGTCCGACGGAGGAGCAGTTCTTC	CASSPTEEQFF	NA	NA	TRBV28	TRBJ2-1
TGTGCCAGCAGGGAAGGGGCTCCATATGGCTACACCTTC	CASREGAPYGYTF	NA	NA	TRBV28	TRBJ1-2
TGTGCCATCAGCAGCGGGACAACGGGCACAGATACGCAGTATTTT	CAISSGTTGTDTQYF	NA	NA	TRBV10-3	TRBJ2-3
TGTGCCAGCAGCTTAAGGTCTCTAGCTAAAAACACCGGGGAGCTGTTTTTT	CASSLRSLAKNTGELFF	NA	NA	TRBV7-2	TRBJ2-2
TGTGCCAGCAGCCAAATTGAGGGGTGGGGCTACACCTTC	CASSQIEGWGYTF	NA	NA	TRBV3-1/TRBV3-2	TRBJ1-2
TGCGCCAGCAGCTTGGTTGATAGCGGGGGGTCCTACGAGCAGTACTTC	CASSLVDSGGSYEQYF	TRBD2	NA	TRBV5-1	TRBJ2-7
TGTGCCAGTAGTCTGGGGAGCTCCTACAATGAGCAGTTCTTC	CASSLGSSYNEQFF	NA	NA	TRBV19	TRBJ2-1
TGTGCCAGCCGGGACACTCTAACAAATGAAAAACTGTTTTTT	CASRDTLTNEKLFF	NA	NA	TRBV14	TRBJ1-4
TGTGCCAGCAGCCCCCGGGCCTTTAGCTCCTACAATGAGCAGTTCTTC	CASSPRAFSSYNEQFF	NA	NA	TRBV7-8	TRBJ2-1
TGTGCCAGCAGTCCCGGGTCTGGGGCGCTTGGGACAGATACGCAGTATTTT	CASSPGSGALGTDTQYF	NA	few	TRBV6-6	TRBJ2-3
TGTGCCAGCAGTTTACAGCGAGACTATGGCTACACCTTC	CASSLQRDYGYTF	NA	NA	TRBV28	TRBJ1-2
TGCGCCAGCAGCCAAGATTGGGGACAGAATAATTCACCCCTCCACTTT	CASSQDWGQNNSPLHF	TRBD1	few	TRBV4-1	TRBJ1-6
TGCAGCGGACGACAGGGCCATGGTGAGCAGTTCTTC	CSGRQGHGEQFF	TRBD1	NA	TRBV29-1	TRBJ2-1
TGTGCCAGTAGTGTCACAATCCTCACCTACGAGCAGTACTTC	CASSVTILTYEQYF	NA	NA	TRBV19	TRBJ2-7
TGTGCCAGCAGTGTCCCGAGACGGGCTGAAGCTTTCTTT	CASSVPRRAEAFF	NA	NA	TRBV28	TRBJ1-1
TGTGCCAGCAGCCAAGAAGTCACCGGCATGAGTCAGCCCCAGCATTTT	CASSQEVTGMSQPQHF	NA	NA	TRBV3-1/TRBV3-2	TRBJ1-5
TGTGCCACCAGTGATTCCCTGGGGAGCGGTCTCTACAATGAGCAGTTCTTC	CATSDSLGSGLYNEQFF	NA	NA	TRBV24-1	TRBJ2-1
TGTGCCAGCAGTGATCAGGGGCCTTGGGGCTACACCTTC	CASSDQGPWGYTF	NA	NA	TRBV6-1	TRBJ1-2